These 19 T cell receptor beta chains were all obtained from the same sample, sequenced in a study of blood T cell repertoires in COVID-19. Sequencing used immunoSEQ multiplex PCR; TCRdb keeps in-frame clones, though not all of them. The sample holds around 250,000 clones; about 82% are singletons and the top ten take approximately 6.2%. The specimen was peripheral blood. These receptors all come from a woman aged 80 or over with COVID-19, enrolled during active disease.

This clone was picked up a small number of times. The rearrangement links TRBV6-5 to TRBJ2-7; 12 bases line up with TRBD1. This CDR3 contains 15 residues. With V trimmed by 5 bases and J by 6 bases, 8 bases remained unmatched. From germline, CDR1 is MNHEY and CDR2 SVGAGI. The CDR3 protein is CASSPTRGQGAEQYF. DNA of the CDR3: TGTGCCAGCAGTCCGACTCGGGGACAGGGGGCCGAGCAGTACTTC.

Only a few counts were recorded for this clone. The chain joins TRBV28 to TRBJ1-1, with 7 bases that match TRBD1. Germline V gene data show CDR1 as MDHEN and CDR2 as SYDVKM. V was pared by 2 bases and J by 4 bases, with 1 base of the junction left unmatched. The CDR3 contains 13 residues. CDR3 DNA sequence: TGTGCCAGCAGTTTACAGGGGGGCACTGAAGCTTTCTTT. Residues: CASSLQGGTEAFF. The full variable domain, with the rest looked up from reference TRBV28 and TRBJ1-1, is DVKVTQSSRYLVKRTGEKVFLECVQDMDHENMFWYRQDPGLGLRLIYFSYDVKMKEKGDIPEGYSVSREKKERFSLILESASTNQTSMYLCASSLQGGTEAFFGQGTRLTVV.

V and J are TRBV18 and TRBJ1-1; no firm D call. Germline loops: CDR1 KGHSH, CDR2 LQKENI. V was trimmed by 4 bases and J by 2 bases, leaving 8 bases between them. The CDR3 has 13 amino acids. CDR3 nucleotides: TGTGCCAGCTCACGCGGGGATAACACTGAAGCTTTCTTT. Translated: CASSRGDNTEAFF.

In the case of this clone: Within the sample, other DNA sequences also encode this same CDR3. The J gene is TRBJ1-1, the V gene TRBV5-4; TRBD1 might be the D (6 bases). The V end lost 2 bases, the J end lost 4 bases, and 12 bases lay between the germline ends. Germline CDR1 is SGHNT and CDR2 is YYREEE (reference sequence). This CDR3 contains 14 residues. Here the CDR3 DNA reads TGTGCCAGCAGCTTAGGGGGTACGGGCACTGAAGCTTTCTTT. It translates to CASSLGGTGTEAFF.

The chain employs TRBV5-1 and TRBJ1-3; the D is unclear. The V gene lost 6 bases and the J gene lost 4 bases, with 17 bases spanning the gap. The CDR3 length is 15 residues. CDR1 and CDR2 from the germline V gene are SGHRS and YFSETQ. The CDR3: CASTADTGGGNTIYF. DNA for the CDR3: TGCGCCAGCACCGCCGACACCGGTGGGGGAAACACCATATATTTT.

This rearrangement joins TRBV24-1 to TRBJ2-1; TRBD1 matches at 11 bases. V trimming: 9 bases; J trimming: 7 bases; junction bases outside the gene matches: 7. Germline values: CDR1 KGHDR, CDR2 SFDVKD. CDR3 size: 14 residues. The CDR3 sequence: CATGGDRGINEQFF. In DNA, the CDR3 is TGTGCCACCGGGGGGGACAGGGGGATAAATGAGCAGTTCTTC.

The chain uses TRBV27 and TRBJ2-3; D not resolved. V shed 2 bases and J shed 2 bases, with 11 bases lying between them. This CDR3 is built from 15 residues. Germline values: CDR1 MNHEY, CDR2 SMNVEV (reference sequence). The CDR3 loop reads CASSLGSRLTDTQYF. The CDR3 region has the DNA TGTGCCAGCAGTTTAGGTTCCCGACTCACAGATACGCAGTATTTT.

J is TRBJ2-2 and V is TRBV11-3; no definite D call. V shed 2 bases and J shed 8 bases, with 6 bases lying between them. Germline CDR1 is SGHNT and CDR2 is YENEEA. The CDR3 covers 12 residues. For the CDR3, the DNA is TGTGCCAGCAGCTTAACAACAGGGGAGCTGTTTTTT. This codes for CASSLTTGELFF.

Comments on this clone: The sample has other DNA sequences that encode this CDR3 too. In nucleotides, the CDR3 is TGTGCCAGCAGTTACAGGGACAGGGGTTACGAGCAGTACTTC. Residues: CASSYRDRGYEQYF. J is TRBJ2-7 and V is TRBV6-5, with TRBD1 matching over 10 bases. The trim removed 2 bases at V and 4 bases at J, leaving 2 bases unmatched. The CDR3 is 14 residues long. Germline V gives CDR1 MNHEY, CDR2 SVGAGI.

The chain uses TRBV18 and TRBJ2-7, with 8 bases identical to TRBD1. Germline CDR1 and CDR2: KGHSH and LQKENI. The CDR3 has 14 amino acids. Germline trimming cut 6 bases from V and 6 bases from J; bases unmatched to any gene: 10. This chain's CDR3 is CASSPSGGAGEQYV. The CDR3 region has the DNA TGTGCCAGCTCCCCTTCAGGGGGCGCGGGCGAGCAGTACGTC.

V and J are TRBV27 and TRBJ2-7; 12 bases line up with TRBD1. After removal of 6 bases from V and 11 bases from J, the junction contained 11 bases not matched to a gene. The CDR3 contains 14 residues. Germline CDR1 reads MNHEY; CDR2 reads SMNVEV (reference sequence). CDR3 in DNA: TGTGCCAGCAGCTCCTCCGGGACAGGGGGCAAAGAGTACTTC. Residues: CASSSSGTGGKEYF.

The J gene is TRBJ2-2, the V gene TRBV19; 9 bases line up with TRBD2. CDR1 and CDR2 from the germline V gene are LNHDA and SQIVND (reference sequence). Trimming took 9 bases from V and 2 from J; bases not matched to a gene: 19. The CDR3 runs 19 residues. The CDR3 DNA reads as TGTGCCAGCAGACCCATCGTTAAGGCGGGGGGGCTCAACACCGGGGAGCTGTTTTTT. Translating gives CASRPIVKAGGLNTGELFF.

The CDR3 region is CASSGTGVVVNTIYF. The CDR3 DNA is TGTGCCAGCAGTGGGACGGGGGTGGTAGTGAACACCATATATTTT. J is TRBJ1-3 and V is TRBV6-4; D might be TRBD1 (5 bases). Trimming shortened V by 4 bases and J by 7 bases, and 17 bases separated the two germline ends. CDR1 is MRHNA and CDR2 is SNTAGT in the germline V gene. CDR3 length: 15 amino acids.

This clone was observed a single time. CDR3 DNA sequence: TGTGCCAGCAGCTCGCCCGCCGGGGTTGAGTTCTTC. Protein sequence: CASSSPAGVEFF. The chain uses TRBV5-6 and TRBJ2-1; a weak D match, TRBD2 (5 bases). Germline CDR1 and CDR2: SGHDT and YYEEEE. The V end was cut by 3 bases, the J end by 14 bases, with 15 bases between. The CDR3 contains 12 residues.

This clone was seen just once. The chain recombines TRBV19 with TRBJ1-1; maybe TRBD1 (5 bases). The CDR3 has 14 residues. Germline V gene sequence: CDR1 LNHDA, CDR2 SQIVND (reference sequence). Trimming shortened V by 4 bases and J by 6 bases, and 15 bases separated the two germline ends. The CDR3 coding sequence is TGTGCCAGTAGTACCACAGGTATCCGGTCTGAAGCTTTCTTT. Its translation: CASSTTGIRSEAFF.

The chain couples TRBV4-3 to TRBJ1-5, with 9 positions matching TRBD1. There are 18 residues in the CDR3. The J segment lost 3 bases and the V segment lost 0 bases, leaving 9 bases of the junction unmatched. Germline CDR1 LGHNA, CDR2 YSLEER. CDR3 bases: TGCGCCAGCAGCCAAGATGGAGAACAGGGGGCAGTCAATCAGCCCCAGCATTTT. Amino acids: CASSQDGEQGAVNQPQHF.

This clone has a handful of counts. V gene TRBV5-1 combines with J gene TRBJ1-1; maybe TRBD1 (5 bases). The length of the CDR3 is 13 residues. Looked up from germline, CDR1 is SGHRS and CDR2 is YFSETQ. V was trimmed by 4 bases and J by 6 bases, leaving 13 bases between them. CDR3 in DNA: TGCGCCAGCAGCCCTCAGGGCCTCGCTGAAGCTTTCTTT. Protein product: CASSPQGLAEAFF.

The gene calls are TRBV7-2 and TRBJ2-7; the match to TRBD2 covers 8 bases. Germline-derived CDR1 and CDR2 are SGHTA and FQGNSA. This CDR3 has 15 residues. Unmatched junction bases numbered 3, after V lost 2 bases and J lost 0 bases. The DNA for the CDR3 is TGTGCCAGCAGCTTACGGGGGGGCCTCTCCTACGAGCAGTACTTC. As protein: CASSLRGGLSYEQYF.

The rearrangement joins TRBV9 to TRBJ2-5; 13 nucleotides match TRBD2. Germline V CDR1 and CDR2: SGDLS, YYNGEE. CDR3 length: 18 residues. The ends lost 1 base at V and 3 bases at J; junction bases unmatched: 9. CDR3 protein: CASSVNGLAGERKETQYF. CDR3 coding DNA: TGTGCCAGCAGCGTAAATGGACTAGCGGGGGAGCGAAAAGAGACCCAGTACTTC.